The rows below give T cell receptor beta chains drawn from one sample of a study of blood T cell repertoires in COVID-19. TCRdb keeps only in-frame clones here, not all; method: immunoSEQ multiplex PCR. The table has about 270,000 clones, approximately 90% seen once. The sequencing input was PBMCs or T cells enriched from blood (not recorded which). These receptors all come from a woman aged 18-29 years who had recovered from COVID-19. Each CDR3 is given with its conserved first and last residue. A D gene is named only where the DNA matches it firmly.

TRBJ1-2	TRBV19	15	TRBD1	CASSITGQGSYGYTF	TGTGCCAGTAGTATTACTGGACAGGGCTCTTATGGCTACACCTTC
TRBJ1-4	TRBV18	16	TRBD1	CASSPRRQGGNEKLFF	TGTGCCAGCTCACCACGTCGACAGGGCGGAAATGAAAAACTGTTTTTT
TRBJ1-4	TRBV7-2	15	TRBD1	CASSQQGASYEKLFF	TGTGCCAGCAGCCAGCAGGGGGCGAGTTATGAAAAACTGTTTTTT
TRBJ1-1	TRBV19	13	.	CASSIGGRSEAFF	TGTGCCAGTAGTATAGGGGGGCGAAGTGAAGCTTTCTTT
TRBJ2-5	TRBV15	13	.	CATSRDNQETQYF	TGTGCCACCAGCAGAGATAACCAAGAGACCCAGTACTTC
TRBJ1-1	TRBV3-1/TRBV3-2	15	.	CASSQGTASNTEAFF	TGTGCCAGCAGCCAAGGTACAGCTTCGAACACTGAAGCTTTCTTT
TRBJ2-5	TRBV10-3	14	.	CAISGSGKAETQYF	TGTGCCATCAGTGGCTCCGGGAAAGCAGAGACCCAGTACTTC
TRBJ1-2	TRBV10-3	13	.	CAISQDRAYGYTF	TGTGCCATCAGCCAAGACAGAGCCTATGGCTACACCTTC
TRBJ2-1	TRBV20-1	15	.	CSASVHSISYNEQFF	TGCAGTGCTAGTGTCCACTCGATCTCCTACAATGAGCAGTTCTTC
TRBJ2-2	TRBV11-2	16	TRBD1	CASSRPGQGRTGELFF	TGTGCCAGCAGCCGCCCGGGACAGGGTCGTACCGGGGAGCTGTTTTTT
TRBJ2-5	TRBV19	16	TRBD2	CASTPRGRGGQETQYF	TGTGCCAGTACCCCTAGGGGGCGGGGGGGCCAAGAGACCCAGTACTTC
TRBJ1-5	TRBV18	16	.	CASSPWSAGGGQPQHF	TGTGCCAGCTCACCCTGGTCCGCGGGCGGAGGACAGCCCCAGCATTTT
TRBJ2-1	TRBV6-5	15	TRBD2	CASSYRGVTEGEQFF	TGTGCCAGCAGTTACCGGGGGGTCACGGAGGGTGAGCAGTTCTTC
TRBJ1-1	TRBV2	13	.	CASSEAGGTEAFF	TGTGCCAGCAGTGAAGCAGGGGGAACTGAAGCTTTCTTT
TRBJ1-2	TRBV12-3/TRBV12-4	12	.	CASSRWGVGYTF	TGTGCCAGCAGCCGTTGGGGGGTTGGCTACACCTTC
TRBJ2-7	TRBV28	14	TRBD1	CATTGFRQGYEQYF	TGTGCCACCACGGGATTCAGACAGGGCTACGAGCAGTACTTC
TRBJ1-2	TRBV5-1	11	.	CASSLGSGYTF	TGCGCCAGCAGCCTCGGTAGTGGCTACACCTTC
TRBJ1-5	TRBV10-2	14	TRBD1	CASSVLDRVQPQHF	TGCGCCAGCAGTGTCCTCGACAGGGTTCAGCCCCAGCATTTT
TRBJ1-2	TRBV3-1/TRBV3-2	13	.	CASSQDRGYGYTF	TGTGCCAGCAGCCAAGATAGAGGCTATGGCTACACCTTC
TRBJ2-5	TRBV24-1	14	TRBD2	CATSDIGRQETQYF	TGTGCCACCAGTGATATCGGGAGGCAAGAGACCCAGTACTTC
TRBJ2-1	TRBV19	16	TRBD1	CASSSRQGSSYNEQFF	TGTGCCAGTAGTTCCAGACAGGGTAGCTCCTACAATGAGCAGTTCTTC